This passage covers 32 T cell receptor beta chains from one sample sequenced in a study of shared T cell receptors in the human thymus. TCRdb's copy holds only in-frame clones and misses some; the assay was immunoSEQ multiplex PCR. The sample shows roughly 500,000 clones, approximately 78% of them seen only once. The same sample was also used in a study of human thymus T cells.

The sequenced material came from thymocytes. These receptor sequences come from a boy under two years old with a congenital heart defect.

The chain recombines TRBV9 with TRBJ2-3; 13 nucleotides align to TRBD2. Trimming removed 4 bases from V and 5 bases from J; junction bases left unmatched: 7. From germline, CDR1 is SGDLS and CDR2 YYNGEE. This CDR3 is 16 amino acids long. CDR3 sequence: CASSSTSGRARDTQYF. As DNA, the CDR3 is TGTGCCAGCAGCTCAACTAGCGGGAGGGCCAGAGATACGCAGTATTTT.

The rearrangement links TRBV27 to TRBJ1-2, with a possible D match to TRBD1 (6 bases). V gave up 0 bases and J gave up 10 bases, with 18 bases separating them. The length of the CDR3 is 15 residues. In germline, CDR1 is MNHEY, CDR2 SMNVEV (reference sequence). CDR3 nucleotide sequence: TGTGCCAGCAGTTTATCCCGTGGGCGGGGGGGCCCCTACACCTTC. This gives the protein CASSLSRGRGGPYTF.

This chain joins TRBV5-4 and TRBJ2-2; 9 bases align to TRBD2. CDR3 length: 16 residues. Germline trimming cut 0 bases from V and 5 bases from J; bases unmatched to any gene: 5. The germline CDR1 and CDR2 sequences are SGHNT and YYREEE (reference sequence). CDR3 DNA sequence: TGTGCCAGCAGCTTGGTACTAGCGGGCGGGACCGGGGAGCTGTTTTTT. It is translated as CASSLVLAGGTGELFF.

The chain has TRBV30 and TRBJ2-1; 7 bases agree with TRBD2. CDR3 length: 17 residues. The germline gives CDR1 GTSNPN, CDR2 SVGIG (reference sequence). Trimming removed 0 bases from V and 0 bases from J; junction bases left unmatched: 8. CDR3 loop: CAWSVPRGRGSYNEQFF. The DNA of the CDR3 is TGTGCCTGGAGTGTTCCTCGCGGGAGAGGCTCCTACAATGAGCAGTTCTTC.

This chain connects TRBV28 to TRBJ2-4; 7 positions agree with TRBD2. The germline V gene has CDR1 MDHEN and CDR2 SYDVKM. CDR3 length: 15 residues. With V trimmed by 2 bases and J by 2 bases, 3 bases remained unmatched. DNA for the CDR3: TGTGCCAGCAGTTTACAGGGACTAACCAAAAACATTCAGTACTTC. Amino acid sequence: CASSLQGLTKNIQYF. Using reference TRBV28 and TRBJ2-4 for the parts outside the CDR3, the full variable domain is DVKVTQSSRYLVKRTGEKVFLECVQDMDHENMFWYRQDPGLGLRLIYFSYDVKMKEKGDIPEGYSVSREKKERFSLILESASTNQTSMYLCASSLQGLTKNIQYFGAGTRLSVL.

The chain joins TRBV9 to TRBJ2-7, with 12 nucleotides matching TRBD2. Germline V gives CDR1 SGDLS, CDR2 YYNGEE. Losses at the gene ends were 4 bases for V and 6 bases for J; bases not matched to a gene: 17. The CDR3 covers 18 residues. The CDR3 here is CASSFELAGGPEGGEQYF. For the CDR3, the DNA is TGTGCCAGCAGCTTCGAGCTAGCGGGAGGGCCTGAGGGGGGCGAGCAGTACTTC.

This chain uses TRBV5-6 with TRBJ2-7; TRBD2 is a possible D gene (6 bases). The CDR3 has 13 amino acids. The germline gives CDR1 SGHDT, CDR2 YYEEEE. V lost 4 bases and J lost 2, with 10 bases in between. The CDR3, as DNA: TGTGCCAGCAGCCGGGACTCAGCCTACGAGCAGTACTTC. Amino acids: CASSRDSAYEQYF.

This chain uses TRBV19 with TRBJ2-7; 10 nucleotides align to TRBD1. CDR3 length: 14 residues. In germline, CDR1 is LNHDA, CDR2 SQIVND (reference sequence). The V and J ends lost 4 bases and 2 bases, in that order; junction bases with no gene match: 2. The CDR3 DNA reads TGTGCCAGTAGTACCGACAGGGGGCCCTACGAGCAGTACTTC. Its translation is CASSTDRGPYEQYF.

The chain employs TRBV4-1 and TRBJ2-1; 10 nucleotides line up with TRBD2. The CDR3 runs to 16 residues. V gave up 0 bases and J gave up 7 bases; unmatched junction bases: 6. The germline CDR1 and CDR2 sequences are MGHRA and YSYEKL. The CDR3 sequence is CASSQDRSGGENEQFF. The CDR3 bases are TGCGCCAGCAGCCAAGATAGAAGCGGGGGGGAGAATGAGCAGTTCTTC.

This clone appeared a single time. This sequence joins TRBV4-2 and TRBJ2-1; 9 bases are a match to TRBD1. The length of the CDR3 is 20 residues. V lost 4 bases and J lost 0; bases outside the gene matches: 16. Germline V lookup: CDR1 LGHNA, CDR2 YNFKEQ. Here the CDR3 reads CASSPDRGSGEVSSYNEQFF. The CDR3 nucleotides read TGTGCCAGCAGCCCCGACAGGGGGTCGGGAGAAGTGAGCTCCTACAATGAGCAGTTCTTC.

The CDR3: CASSVHRGSADTQYF. DNA of the CDR3: TGTGCCAGCAGTGTTCACAGGGGGTCCGCAGATACGCAGTATTTT. The chain is built from TRBV6-4 and TRBJ2-3; 8 bases line up with TRBD1. The CDR3 spans 15 residues. Germline trimming cut 4 bases from V and 4 bases from J; bases unmatched to any gene: 7. Germline CDR1 reads MRHNA; CDR2 reads SNTAGT.

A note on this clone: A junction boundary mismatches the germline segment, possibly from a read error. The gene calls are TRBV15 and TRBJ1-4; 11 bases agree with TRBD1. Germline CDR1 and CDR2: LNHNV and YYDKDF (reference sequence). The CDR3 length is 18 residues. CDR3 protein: CAASRDPGQGGPNEKLFF. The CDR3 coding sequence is TGTGCCGCCAGCAGAGATCCGGGACAGGGGGGGCCTAATGAAAAACTGTTTTTT.

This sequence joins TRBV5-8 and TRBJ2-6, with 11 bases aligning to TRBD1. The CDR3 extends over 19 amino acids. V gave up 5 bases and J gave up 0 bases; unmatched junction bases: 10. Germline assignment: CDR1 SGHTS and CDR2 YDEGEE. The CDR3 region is CASRGQGDPTSSGANVLTF. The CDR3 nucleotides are TGTGCCAGCAGGGGACAGGGGGACCCTACCAGCTCTGGGGCCAACGTCCTGACTTTC.

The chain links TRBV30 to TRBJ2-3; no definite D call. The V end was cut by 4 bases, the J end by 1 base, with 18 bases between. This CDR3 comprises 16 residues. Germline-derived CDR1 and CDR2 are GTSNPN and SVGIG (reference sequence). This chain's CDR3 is CAWNPVPSAGTDTQYF. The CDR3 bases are TGTGCCTGGAACCCCGTTCCTTCGGCGGGCACAGATACGCAGTATTTT.

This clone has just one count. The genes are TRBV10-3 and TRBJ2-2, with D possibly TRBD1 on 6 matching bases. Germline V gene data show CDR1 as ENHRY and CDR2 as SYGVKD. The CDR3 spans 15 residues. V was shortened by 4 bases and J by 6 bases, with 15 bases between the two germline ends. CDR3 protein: CAISGRTGSPGELFF. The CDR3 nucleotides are TGTGCCATCAGTGGCCGAACAGGGAGTCCCGGGGAGCTGTTTTTT.

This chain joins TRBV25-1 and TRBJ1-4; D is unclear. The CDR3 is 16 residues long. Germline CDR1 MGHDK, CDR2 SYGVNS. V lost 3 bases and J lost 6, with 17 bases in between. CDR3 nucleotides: TGTGCCAGCAGTGACGCCCAGACGCGACTGGATGAAAAACTGTTTTTT. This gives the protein CASSDAQTRLDEKLFF. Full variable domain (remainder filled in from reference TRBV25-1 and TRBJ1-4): EADIYQTPRYLVIGTGKKITLECSQTMGHDKMYWYQQDPGMELHLIHYSYGVNSTEKGDLSSESTVSRIRTEHFPLTLESARPSHTSQYLCASSDAQTRLDEKLFFGSGTQLSVL.

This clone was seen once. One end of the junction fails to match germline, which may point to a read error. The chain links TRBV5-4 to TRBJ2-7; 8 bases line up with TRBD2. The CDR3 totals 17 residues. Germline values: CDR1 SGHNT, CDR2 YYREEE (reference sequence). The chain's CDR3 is CASSLPRGGSGSSEQYF. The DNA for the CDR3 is TGTGCCAGCAGCTTGCCCCGGGGGGGTAGCGGGTCCTCCGAGCAGTACTTC. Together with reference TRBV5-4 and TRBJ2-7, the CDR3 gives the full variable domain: ETGVTQSPTHLIKTRGQQVTLRCSSQSGHNTVSWYQQALGQGPQFIFQYYREEENGRGNFPPRFSGLQFPNYSSELNVNALELDDSALYLCASSLPRGGSGSSEQYFGPGTRLTVT.

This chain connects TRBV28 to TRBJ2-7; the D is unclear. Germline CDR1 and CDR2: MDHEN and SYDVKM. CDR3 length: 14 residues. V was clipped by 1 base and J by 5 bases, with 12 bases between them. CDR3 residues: CASSLSNDGDEQYF. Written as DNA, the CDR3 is TGTGCCAGCAGTTTATCGAATGACGGAGACGAGCAGTACTTC.

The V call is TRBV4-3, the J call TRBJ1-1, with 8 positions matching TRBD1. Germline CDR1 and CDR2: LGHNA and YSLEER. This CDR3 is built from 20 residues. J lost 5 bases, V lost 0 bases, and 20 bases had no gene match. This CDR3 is CASSQDWASVRGHRRTEAFF. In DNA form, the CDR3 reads TGCGCCAGCAGCCAAGATTGGGCTTCAGTCAGGGGGCATCGTCGAACTGAAGCTTTCTTT.

The CDR3 DNA reads as TGTGCCAGCAGCCCGCCCCCCATAGCTCACGAGGAGGAGACCCAGTACTTC. It specifies CASSPPPIAHEEETQYF. The chain is built from TRBV11-3 and TRBJ2-5; unclear D gene. The CDR3 sequence is 17 residues long. V was pared by 5 bases and J by 5 bases, with 24 bases between. CDR1 and CDR2 from the germline V gene are SGHNT and YENEEA.

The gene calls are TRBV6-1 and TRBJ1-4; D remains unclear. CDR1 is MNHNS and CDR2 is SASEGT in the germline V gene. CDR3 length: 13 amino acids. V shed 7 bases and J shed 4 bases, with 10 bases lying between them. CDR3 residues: CASNGGLNEKLFF. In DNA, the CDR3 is TGTGCCAGCAACGGAGGGCTTAATGAAAAACTGTTTTTT.

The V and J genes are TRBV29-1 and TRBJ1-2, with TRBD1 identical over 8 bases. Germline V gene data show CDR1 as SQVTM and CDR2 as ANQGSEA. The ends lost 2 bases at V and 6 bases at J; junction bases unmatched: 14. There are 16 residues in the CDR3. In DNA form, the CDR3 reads TGCAGCGTTGAAATCCCCCAGGGGGCGGAAGTCAATGGCTACACCTTC. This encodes CSVEIPQGAEVNGYTF.

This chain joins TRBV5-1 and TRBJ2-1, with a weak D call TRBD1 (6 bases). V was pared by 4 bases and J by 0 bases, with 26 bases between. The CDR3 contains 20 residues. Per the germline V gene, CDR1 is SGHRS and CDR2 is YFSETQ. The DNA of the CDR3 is TGCGCCAGCAGCGGGCTGAGAGCGGAAGGGGGTACGACCTCCTACAATGAGCAGTTCTTC. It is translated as CASSGLRAEGGTTSYNEQFF.

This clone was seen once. The CDR3 sequence: CASSPTSGSSYNEQFF. In DNA form, the CDR3 reads TGTGCCAGCAGCCCGACTAGCGGTTCGTCCTACAATGAGCAGTTCTTC. The chain uses TRBV27 and TRBJ2-1; 9 bases are shared with TRBD2. After removal of 6 bases from V and 1 base from J, the junction contained 7 bases not matched to a gene. The CDR3 extends over 16 amino acids. CDR1 MNHEY and CDR2 SMNVEV come from the germline V gene (reference sequence).

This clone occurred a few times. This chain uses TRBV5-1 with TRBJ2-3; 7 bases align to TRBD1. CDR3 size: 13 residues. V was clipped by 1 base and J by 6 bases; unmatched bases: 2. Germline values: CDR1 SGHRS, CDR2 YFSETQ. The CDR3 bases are TGCGCCAGCAGCTTGACAGGGGCCGATACGCAGTATTTT. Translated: CASSLTGADTQYF.

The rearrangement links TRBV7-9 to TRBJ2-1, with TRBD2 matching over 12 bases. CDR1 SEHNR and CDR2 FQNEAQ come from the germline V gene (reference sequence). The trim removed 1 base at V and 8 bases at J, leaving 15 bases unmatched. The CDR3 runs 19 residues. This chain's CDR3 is CASSLVVGRTSGTGYEQFF. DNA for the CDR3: TGTGCCAGCAGCTTAGTAGTCGGAAGGACTAGCGGGACTGGGTATGAGCAGTTCTTC. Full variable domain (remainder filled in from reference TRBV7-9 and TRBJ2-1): DTGVSQNPRHKITKRGQNVTFRCDPISEHNRLYWYRQTLGQGPEFLTYFQNEAQLEKSRLLSDRFSAERPKGSFSTLEIQRTEQGDSAMYLCASSLVVGRTSGTGYEQFFGPGTRLTVL.

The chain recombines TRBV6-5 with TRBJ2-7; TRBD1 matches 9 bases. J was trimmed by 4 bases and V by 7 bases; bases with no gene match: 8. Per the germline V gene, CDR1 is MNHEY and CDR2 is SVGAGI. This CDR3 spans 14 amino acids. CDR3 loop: CASTPGQGEYEQYF. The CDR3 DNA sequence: TGTGCCAGCACCCCGGGACAGGGAGAGTACGAGCAGTACTTC.

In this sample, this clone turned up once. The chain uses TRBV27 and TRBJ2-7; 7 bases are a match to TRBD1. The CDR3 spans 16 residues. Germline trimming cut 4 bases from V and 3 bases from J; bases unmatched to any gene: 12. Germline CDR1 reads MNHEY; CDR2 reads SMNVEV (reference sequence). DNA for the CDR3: TGTGCCAGCAGTTCAAGGGACAGCTCCGGTGGCTACGAGCAGTACTTC. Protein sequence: CASSSRDSSGGYEQYF.

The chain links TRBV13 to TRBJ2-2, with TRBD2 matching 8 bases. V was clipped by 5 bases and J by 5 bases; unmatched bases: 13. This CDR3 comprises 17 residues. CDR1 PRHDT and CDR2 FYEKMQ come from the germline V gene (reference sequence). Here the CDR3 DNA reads TGTGCCAGCAGCCCAGGGGATAGCGGGATAGGGACCGGGGAGCTGTTTTTT. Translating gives CASSPGDSGIGTGELFF.

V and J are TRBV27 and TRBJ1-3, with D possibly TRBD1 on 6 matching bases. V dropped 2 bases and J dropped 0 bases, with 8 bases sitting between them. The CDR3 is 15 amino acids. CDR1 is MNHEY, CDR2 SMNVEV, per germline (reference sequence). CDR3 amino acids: CASSLTGHSGNTIYF. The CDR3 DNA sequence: TGTGCCAGCAGTTTAACAGGGCACTCTGGAAACACCATATATTTT.

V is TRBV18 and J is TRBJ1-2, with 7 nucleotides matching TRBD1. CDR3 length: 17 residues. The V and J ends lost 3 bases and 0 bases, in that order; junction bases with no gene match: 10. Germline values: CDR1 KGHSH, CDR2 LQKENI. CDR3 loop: CASSPRTGLNANYGYTF. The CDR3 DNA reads TGTGCCAGCTCACCTAGGACAGGTCTTAACGCTAACTATGGCTACACCTTC.

This chain's CDR3 is CASTPRLARVVYEQYF. CDR3 DNA: TGTGCCAGCACCCCCCGACTAGCGAGAGTGGTCTACGAGCAGTACTTC. The gene calls are TRBV6-6 and TRBJ2-7, with 8 nucleotides matching TRBD2. V was pared by 7 bases and J by 3 bases, with 14 bases of the junction left unmatched. Germline V gives CDR1 MNHNY, CDR2 SVGAGI (reference sequence). The CDR3 contains 16 residues.